Listed below are T cell receptor beta chains from one sample, sequenced in a study of OX40 agonist ivuxolimab in advanced cancers. Produced via immunoSEQ multiplex PCR; TCRdb's table is partial and in-frame only. Of more than 60,000 clones in the sample, about 88% were seen once. The input for sequencing was CD4+ or CD8+ T cells sorted from blood, taken in a trial of the OX40 agonist ivuxolimab. Source of these receptors: an adult with an advanced solid tumor such as melanoma, head and neck, liver or kidney cancer. The conserved cysteine and the conserved F or W are not part of the CDR3 here.

j_call v_call cdr3_aa
TRBJ1-1 TRBV7-2 ASSLRYGAVEAF
TRBJ2-2 TRBV12-5 ASGLNGPNTGELF
TRBJ2-3 TRBV5-5 ASSFQPTDTQY
TRBJ2-3 TRBV7-9 ASSLSSLGTDTQY
TRBJ2-6 TRBV29-1 SVAWSGANVLT
TRBJ2-3 TRBV10-1 ASSERAGERDTQY
TRBJ2-7 TRBV18 ASSRMDGSSYEQY
TRBJ1-3 TRBV14 ASSPVDNRFSGNTIY
TRBJ1-3 TRBV4-2 ASSQPVGRGSGNTIY
TRBJ1-6 TRBV19 ASRWRPENSPLH
TRBJ1-2 TRBV25-1 ASSEGALSYGYT
TRBJ1-5 TRBV6-5 ASKERQGVNQPQH
TRBJ1-4 TRBV5-1 ASISRRFNEKLF
TRBJ2-3 TRBV11-2 ASSREAQPTRGNTQY
TRBJ1-6 TRBV6-6 ASSYPHNSPLH
TRBJ1-5 TRBV19 ASRDRDRGNNQPQH
TRBJ1-4 TRBV18 ASSPNAGNEKLF
TRBJ1-6 TRBV30 ACTGGMPNSPLH
TRBJ2-7 TRBV18 ASSPPVGGYEQY
TRBJ1-5 TRBV30 AWSGSNNQPQH
TRBJ1-1 TRBV5-1 ASMRDMWGDTEAF
TRBJ2-7 TRBV6-5 ASRPRDPPYEQY
TRBJ1-2 TRBV5-1 ASSLVGPYGNYGYT
TRBJ2-5 TRBV5-1 ASSLSGRQETQY
TRBJ1-6 TRBV7-2 ASRVGTENSPLH
TRBJ2-1 TRBV5-1 ASSLTSGGYNEQF